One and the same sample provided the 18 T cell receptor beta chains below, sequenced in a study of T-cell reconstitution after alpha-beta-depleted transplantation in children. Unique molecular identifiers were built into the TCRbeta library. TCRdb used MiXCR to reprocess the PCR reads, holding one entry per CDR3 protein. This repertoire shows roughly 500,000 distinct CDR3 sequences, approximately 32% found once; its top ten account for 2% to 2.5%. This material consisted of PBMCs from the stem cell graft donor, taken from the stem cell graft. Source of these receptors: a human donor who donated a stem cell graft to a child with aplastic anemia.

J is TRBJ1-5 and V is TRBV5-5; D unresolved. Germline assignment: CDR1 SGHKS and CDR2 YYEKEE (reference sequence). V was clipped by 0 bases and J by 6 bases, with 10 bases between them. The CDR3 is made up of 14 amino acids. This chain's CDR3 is CASSLEVQPQPQHF. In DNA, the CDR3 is TGTGCCAGCAGCTTGGAGGTCCAGCCTCAGCCCCAGCATTTT.

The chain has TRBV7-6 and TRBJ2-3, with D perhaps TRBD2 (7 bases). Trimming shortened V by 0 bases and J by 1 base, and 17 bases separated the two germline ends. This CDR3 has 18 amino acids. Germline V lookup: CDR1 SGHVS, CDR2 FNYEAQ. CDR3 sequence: CASSLAFGGLVRTDTQYF. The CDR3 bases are TGTGCCAGCAGCTTAGCGTTCGGGGGGCTAGTTCGCACAGATACGCAGTATTTT.

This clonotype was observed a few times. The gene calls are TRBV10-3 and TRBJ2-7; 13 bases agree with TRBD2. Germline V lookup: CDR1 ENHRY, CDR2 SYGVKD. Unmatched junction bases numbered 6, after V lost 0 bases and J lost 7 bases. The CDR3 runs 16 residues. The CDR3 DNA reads TGTGCCATCAGTGAGTCAGGACTAGCGGGAGCGCGGGAGCAGTACTTC. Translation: CAISESGLAGAREQYF.

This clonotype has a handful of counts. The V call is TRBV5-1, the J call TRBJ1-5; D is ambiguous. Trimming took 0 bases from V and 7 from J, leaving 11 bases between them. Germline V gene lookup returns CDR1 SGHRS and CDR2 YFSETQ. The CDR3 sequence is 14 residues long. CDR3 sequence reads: CASSLVEGNQPQHF. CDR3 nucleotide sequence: TGCGCCAGCAGCTTGGTCGAAGGGAACCAGCCCCAGCATTTT.

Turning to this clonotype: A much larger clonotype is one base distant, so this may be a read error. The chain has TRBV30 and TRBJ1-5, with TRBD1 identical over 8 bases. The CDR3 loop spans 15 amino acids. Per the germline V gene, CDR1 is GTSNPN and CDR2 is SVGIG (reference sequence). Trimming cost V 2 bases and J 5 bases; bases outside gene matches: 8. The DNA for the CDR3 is TGTGCCTGGAGTTATCGGACAGGGTGGGATCAGCCCCAGCATTTT. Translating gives CAWSYRTGWDQPQHF.

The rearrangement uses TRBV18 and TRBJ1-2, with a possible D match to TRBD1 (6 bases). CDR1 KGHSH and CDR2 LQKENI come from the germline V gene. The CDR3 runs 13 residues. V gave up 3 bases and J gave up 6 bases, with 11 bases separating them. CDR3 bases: TGTGCCAGCTCACCGAGGGGGGTTGATGGCTACACCTTC. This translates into CASSPRGVDGYTF.

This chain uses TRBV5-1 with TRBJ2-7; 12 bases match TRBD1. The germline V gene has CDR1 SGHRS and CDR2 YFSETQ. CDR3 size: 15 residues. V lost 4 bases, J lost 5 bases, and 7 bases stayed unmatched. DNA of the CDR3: TGCGCCAGCAGCGTCGGGACAGGGGGCGCGAACGAGCAGTACTTC. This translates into CASSVGTGGANEQYF.

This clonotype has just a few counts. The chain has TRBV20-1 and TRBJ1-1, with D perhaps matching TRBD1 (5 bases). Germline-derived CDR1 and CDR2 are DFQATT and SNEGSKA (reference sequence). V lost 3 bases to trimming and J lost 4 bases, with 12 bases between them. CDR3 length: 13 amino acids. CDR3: CSASGALFTEAFF. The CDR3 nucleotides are TGCAGTGCTAGTGGGGCTCTATTCACTGAAGCTTTCTTT.

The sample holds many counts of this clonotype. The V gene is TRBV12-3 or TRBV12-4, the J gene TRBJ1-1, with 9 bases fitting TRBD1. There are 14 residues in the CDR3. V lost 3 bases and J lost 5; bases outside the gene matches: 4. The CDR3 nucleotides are TGTGCCAGCAGTTTGGACAGGGGAAGTACTGAAGCTTTCTTT. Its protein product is CASSLDRGSTEAFF.

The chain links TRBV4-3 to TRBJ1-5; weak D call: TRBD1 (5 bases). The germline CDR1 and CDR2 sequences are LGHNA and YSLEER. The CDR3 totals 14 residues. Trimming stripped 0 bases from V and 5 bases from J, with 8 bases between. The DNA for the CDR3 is TGCGCCAGCAGCCAAGACAGGGACTATCAGCCCCAGCATTTT. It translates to CASSQDRDYQPQHF.

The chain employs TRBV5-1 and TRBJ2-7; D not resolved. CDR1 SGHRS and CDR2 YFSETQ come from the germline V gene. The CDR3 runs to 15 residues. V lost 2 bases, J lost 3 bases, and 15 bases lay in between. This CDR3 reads CASSLDSEIFYEQYF. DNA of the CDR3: TGCGCCAGCAGCTTAGACTCAGAGATCTTCTACGAGCAGTACTTC.

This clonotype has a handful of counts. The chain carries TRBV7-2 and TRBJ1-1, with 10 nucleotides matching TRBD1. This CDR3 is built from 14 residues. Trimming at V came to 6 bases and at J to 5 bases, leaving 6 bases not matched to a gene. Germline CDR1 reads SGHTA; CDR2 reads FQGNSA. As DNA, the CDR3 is TGTGCCAGCAGTGTGACAGGGGGCATAACTGAAGCTTTCTTT. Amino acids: CASSVTGGITEAFF.

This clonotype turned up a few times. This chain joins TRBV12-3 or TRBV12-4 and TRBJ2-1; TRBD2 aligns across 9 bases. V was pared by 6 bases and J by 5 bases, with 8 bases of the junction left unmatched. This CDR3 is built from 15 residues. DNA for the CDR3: TGTGCCAGCAGCCGTAGCGGGAGTCTCGACAATGAGCAGTTCTTC. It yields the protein CASSRSGSLDNEQFF.

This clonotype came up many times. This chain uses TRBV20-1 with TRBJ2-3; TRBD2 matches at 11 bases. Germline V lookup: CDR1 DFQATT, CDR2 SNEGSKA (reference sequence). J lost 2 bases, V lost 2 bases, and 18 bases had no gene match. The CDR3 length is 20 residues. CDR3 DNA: TGCAGTGCTAGACCCCTCCCAGGGGCTAGCGGGAGGTCACACACAGATACGCAGTATTTT. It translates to CSARPLPGASGRSHTDTQYF.

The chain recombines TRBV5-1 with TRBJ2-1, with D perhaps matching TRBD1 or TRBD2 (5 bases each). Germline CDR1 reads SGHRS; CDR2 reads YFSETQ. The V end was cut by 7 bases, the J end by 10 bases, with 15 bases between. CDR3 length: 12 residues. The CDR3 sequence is CASALLEGEQFF. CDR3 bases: TGCGCCAGCGCCCTACTAGAGGGGGAGCAGTTCTTC.

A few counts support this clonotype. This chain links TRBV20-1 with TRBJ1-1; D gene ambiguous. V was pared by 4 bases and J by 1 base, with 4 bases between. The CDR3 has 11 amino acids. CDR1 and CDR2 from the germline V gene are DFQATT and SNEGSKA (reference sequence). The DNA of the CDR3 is TGCAGTGCTAACAGGAACACTGAAGCTTTCTTT. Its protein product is CSANRNTEAFF.

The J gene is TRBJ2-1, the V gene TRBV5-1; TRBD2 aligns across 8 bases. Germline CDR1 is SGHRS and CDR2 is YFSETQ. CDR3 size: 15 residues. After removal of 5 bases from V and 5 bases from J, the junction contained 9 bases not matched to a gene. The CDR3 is CASSREGPQDNEQFF. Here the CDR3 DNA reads TGCGCCAGCAGTCGGGAGGGGCCCCAGGACAATGAGCAGTTCTTC.

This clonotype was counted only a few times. Here the CDR3 reads CASSSETSISTDTQYF. In nucleotides, the CDR3 is TGTGCCAGCAGTTCGGAAACGTCTATTTCGACAGATACGCAGTATTTT. V is TRBV12-3 or TRBV12-4 and J is TRBJ2-3, with D unclear. The V and J ends lost 4 bases and 3 bases respectively, with 17 bases between them. This CDR3 is 16 amino acids long.